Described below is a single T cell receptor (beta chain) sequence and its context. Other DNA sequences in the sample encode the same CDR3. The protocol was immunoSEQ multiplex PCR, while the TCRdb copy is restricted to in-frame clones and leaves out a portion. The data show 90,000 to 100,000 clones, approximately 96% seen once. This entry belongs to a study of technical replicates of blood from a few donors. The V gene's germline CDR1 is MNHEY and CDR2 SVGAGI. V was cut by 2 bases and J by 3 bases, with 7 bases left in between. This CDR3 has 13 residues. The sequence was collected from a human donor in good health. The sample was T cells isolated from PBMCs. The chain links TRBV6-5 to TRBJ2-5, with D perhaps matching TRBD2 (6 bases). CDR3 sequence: CASSYGGEETQYF. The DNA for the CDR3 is TGTGCCAGCAGTTACGGAGGGGAAGAGACCCAGTACTTC.